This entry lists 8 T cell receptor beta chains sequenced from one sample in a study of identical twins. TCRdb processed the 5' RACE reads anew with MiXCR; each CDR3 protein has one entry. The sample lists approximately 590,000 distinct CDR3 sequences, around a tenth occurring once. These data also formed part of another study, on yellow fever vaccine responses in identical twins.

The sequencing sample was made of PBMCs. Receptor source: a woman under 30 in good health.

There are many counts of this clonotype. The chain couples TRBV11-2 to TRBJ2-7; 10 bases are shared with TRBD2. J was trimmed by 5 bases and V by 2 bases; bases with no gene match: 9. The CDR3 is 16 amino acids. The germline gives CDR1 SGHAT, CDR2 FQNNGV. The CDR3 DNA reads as TGTGCCAGCAGCTTACGAGGGCTAGCGGGAGATCACGAGCAGTACTTC. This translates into CASSLRGLAGDHEQYF.

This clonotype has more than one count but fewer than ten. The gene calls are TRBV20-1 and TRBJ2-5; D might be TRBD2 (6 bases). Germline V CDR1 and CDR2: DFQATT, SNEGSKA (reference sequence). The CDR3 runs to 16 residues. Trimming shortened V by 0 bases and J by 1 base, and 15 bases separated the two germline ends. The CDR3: CSARDRAGKGQETQYF. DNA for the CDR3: TGCAGTGCTAGAGATCGTGCGGGAAAGGGCCAAGAGACCCAGTACTTC.

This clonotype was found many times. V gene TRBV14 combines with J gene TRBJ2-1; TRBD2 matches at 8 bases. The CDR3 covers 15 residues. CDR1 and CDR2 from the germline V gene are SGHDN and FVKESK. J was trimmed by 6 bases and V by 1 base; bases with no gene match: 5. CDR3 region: CASSQGGLVFNEQFF. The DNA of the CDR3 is TGTGCCAGCAGCCAAGGGGGACTAGTCTTCAATGAGCAGTTCTTC.

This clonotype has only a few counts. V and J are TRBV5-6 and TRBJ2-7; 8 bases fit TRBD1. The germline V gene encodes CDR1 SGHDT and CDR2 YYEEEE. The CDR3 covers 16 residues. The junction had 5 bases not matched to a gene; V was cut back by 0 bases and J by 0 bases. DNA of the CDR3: TGTGCCAGCAGCTTGGGGACAGGGCGCACCTCCTACGAGCAGTACTTC. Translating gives CASSLGTGRTSYEQYF.

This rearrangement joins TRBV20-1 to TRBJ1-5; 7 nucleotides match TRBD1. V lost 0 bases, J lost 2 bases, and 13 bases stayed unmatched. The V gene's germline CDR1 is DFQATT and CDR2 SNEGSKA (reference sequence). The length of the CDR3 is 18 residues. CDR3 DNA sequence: TGCAGTGCTAGAGATCCCGCCTCACAGGGGTCCGGCAATCAGCCCCAGCATTTT. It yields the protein CSARDPASQGSGNQPQHF.

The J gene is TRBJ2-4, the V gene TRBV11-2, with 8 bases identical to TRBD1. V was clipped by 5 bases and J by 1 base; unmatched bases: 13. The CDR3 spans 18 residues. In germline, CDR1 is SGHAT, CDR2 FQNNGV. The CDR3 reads CASSPGSGGAGAKNIQYF. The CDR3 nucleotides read TGTGCCAGCAGCCCCGGGTCAGGGGGCGCTGGGGCCAAAAACATTCAGTACTTC.

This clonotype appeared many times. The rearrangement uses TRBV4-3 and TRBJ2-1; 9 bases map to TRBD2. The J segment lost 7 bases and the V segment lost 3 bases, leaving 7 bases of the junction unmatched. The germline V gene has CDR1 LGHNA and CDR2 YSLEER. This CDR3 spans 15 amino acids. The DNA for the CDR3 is TGCGCCAGCAGCCAGATAGCGGGAGCCTTGAATGAGCAGTTCTTC. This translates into CASSQIAGALNEQFF.

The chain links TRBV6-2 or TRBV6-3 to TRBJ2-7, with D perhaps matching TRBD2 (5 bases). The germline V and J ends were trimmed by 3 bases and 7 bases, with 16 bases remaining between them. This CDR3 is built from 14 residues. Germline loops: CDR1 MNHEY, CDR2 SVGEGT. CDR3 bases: TGTGCCAGCAGTTATTATGCGAACGTAGCGGAGCAGTACTTC. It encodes CASSYYANVAEQYF.